These 6 T cell receptor beta chains were sequenced from one sample in a study of CD8+ T cells in alopecia areata. Investigators isolated RNA and reverse transcribed it into cDNA to act as the sequencing template. Only in-frame clones appear in the TCRdb table, and some are missing; sequencing was by immunoSEQ multiplex PCR. The sample has about 180,000 clones; approximately 55% are singletons. As to treatment: oral pan-JAK inhibitor, 5-10 mg twice daily. The sample consisted of CD8+ T cells sorted from blood, taken at week 24, from a patient treated with tofacitinib. These TCRs come from a human donor with alopecia areata.

The chain couples TRBV13 to TRBJ2-3, with 7 bases that match TRBD2. CDR3 length equals 15 residues. With V trimmed by 5 bases and J by 7 bases, 12 bases remained unmatched. CDR1 and CDR2 from the germline V gene are PRHDT and FYEKMQ (reference sequence). In nucleotides, the CDR3 is TGTGCCAGCAGCACCTGGACTAGTTCCATTAATACGCAGTATTTT. Encoded protein: CASSTWTSSINTQYF. Full variable domain (outside the CDR3, taken from reference TRBV13 and TRBJ2-3): AAGVIQSPRHLIKEKRETATLKCYPIPRHDTVYWYQQGPGQDPQFLISFYEKMQSDKGSIPDRFSAQQFSDYHSELNMSSLELGDSALYFCASSTWTSSINTQYFGPGTRLTVL.

V and J are TRBV29-1 and TRBJ1-1; the match to TRBD1 covers 7 bases. Germline CDR1 and CDR2: SQVTM and ANQGSEA. V lost 3 bases to trimming and J lost 5 bases; unmatched junction nucleotides: 12. This CDR3 contains 15 residues. CDR3 loop: CSVDGLRQGLTEAFF. CDR3 in DNA: TGCAGCGTTGATGGGCTACGACAGGGCTTGACTGAAGCTTTCTTT. Full variable domain (outside the CDR3, taken from reference TRBV29-1 and TRBJ1-1): SAVISQKPSRDICQRGTSLTIQCQVDSQVTMMFWYRQQPGQSLTLIATANQGSEATYESGFVIDKFPISRPNLTFSTLTVSNMSPEDSSIYLCSVDGLRQGLTEAFFGQGTRLTVV.

The CDR3 DNA follows: TGTGCCAGCAGTTGGGGACAGAAAGTTGATCAGCCCCAGCATTTT. It is translated as CASSWGQKVDQPQHF. The chain links TRBV6-6 to TRBJ1-5; 7 positions agree with TRBD1. The CDR3 is 15 residues long. The germline V gene encodes CDR1 MNHNY and CDR2 SVGAGI (reference sequence). The V and J ends lost 4 bases and 5 bases, in that order; junction bases with no gene match: 8.

Here the CDR3 reads CASSHPVGVTEAFF. The CDR3 region has the DNA TGTGCCAGCAGCCACCCGGTAGGGGTAACTGAAGCTTTCTTT. V is TRBV7-8 and J is TRBJ1-1; weak D call: TRBD1 (5 bases). V lost 5 bases and J 5 bases, leaving 15 bases between the germline ends. This CDR3 contains 14 residues. Germline V CDR1 and CDR2: SGHVS, FQNEAQ.

This clone was observed a few times. The rearrangement joins TRBV9 to TRBJ1-1, with D possibly matching TRBD1 (6 bases). The CDR3 sequence is 14 residues long. V was trimmed by 3 bases and J by 1 base, leaving 10 bases between them. CDR1 is SGDLS, CDR2 YYNGEE, per germline. This CDR3 reads CASSAGTPNTEAFF. The CDR3 DNA is TGTGCCAGCAGCGCCGGGACACCGAACACTGAAGCTTTCTTT.

This clone was observed a few times. The chain couples TRBV6-5 to TRBJ2-1, with D possibly matching TRBD1 (6 bases). V was cut by 0 bases and J by 8 bases, with 17 bases left in between. This CDR3 contains 16 residues. CDR1 and CDR2 (germline): MNHEY, SVGAGI. CDR3 bases: TGTGCCAGCAGTTACTCGTCAGGGGTGTATTGGTATGAGCAGTTCTTC. Its translation is CASSYSSGVYWYEQFF.